The 23 T cell receptor beta chains given below trace back to one sample, sequenced in a study of cytomegalovirus exposure and HLA in healthy donors (dated by TCRdb to about 2017). Library creation used the immunoSEQ multiplex PCR assay. The table comes from immuneACCESS by way of TCRdb, which keeps in-frame sequences with V and J called. Part of the clones is missing from these tables; in studies checked, under half for an unresolved V gene and the rest for unknown reasons. This sample is represented by 71,000 or so clones; approximately 93% of them were singletons. The ten top clones hold less than 2.5% of the sample. The material sequenced was PBMCs. All receptors derive from a young woman in good health and CMV-seronegative.

The chain joins TRBV6-1 to TRBJ2-7; TRBD1 matches 10 bases. Germline CDR1 MNHNS, CDR2 SASEGT. This CDR3 has 15 amino acids. V lost 4 bases, J lost 2 bases, and 5 bases stayed unmatched. The CDR3 DNA reads TGTGCCAGCAGTGCCGGGACAGGGGATCCCTACGAGCAGTACTTC. Its translation is CASSAGTGDPYEQYF.

This clone has just a few counts. This chain connects TRBV9 to TRBJ1-2, with 8 bases matching TRBD1. CDR3 length: 16 amino acids. CDR1 and CDR2 from the germline V gene are SGDLS and YYNGEE. V gave up 4 bases and J gave up 3 bases; unmatched junction bases: 11. CDR3 region: CASSTSGQEIYYGYTF. In nucleotides, the CDR3 is TGTGCCAGCAGCACCTCGGGACAGGAAATCTACTATGGCTACACCTTC.

The genes are TRBV10-3 and TRBJ2-3; 7 bases are shared with TRBD1. This CDR3 has 12 residues. V shed 6 bases, J shed 4 bases, and the junction held 1 base outside the gene matches. In germline, CDR1 is ENHRY, CDR2 SYGVKD. The CDR3 loop is CAIRGQADTQYF. DNA for the CDR3: TGTGCCATCAGAGGACAGGCAGATACGCAGTATTTT.

This clone was counted once. The rearrangement links TRBV4-1 to TRBJ1-4; 8 nucleotides match TRBD1. The CDR3 covers 14 residues. V trimming: 4 bases; J trimming: 7 bases; junction bases outside the gene matches: 5. Germline CDR1 reads MGHRA; CDR2 reads YSYEKL. The CDR3 DNA sequence: TGCGCCAGCAGCCCAAGACAGGGGAGTGAAAAACTGTTTTTT. Translating it yields CASSPRQGSEKLFF.

The chain links TRBV5-1 to TRBJ1-2; D perhaps matches TRBD1 (5 bases). Germline CDR1 SGHRS, CDR2 YFSETQ. V lost 2 bases and J 2 bases, leaving 22 bases between the germline ends. The CDR3 is made up of 18 amino acids. The CDR3 coding sequence is TGCGCCAGCAGCTTAACTGCTGGGGCAGGCGCGCCAAACTATGGCTACACCTTC. Amino acids: CASSLTAGAGAPNYGYTF.

This clone was picked up one time. The chain has TRBV9 and TRBJ2-5; D is uncertain. This CDR3 comprises 16 residues. Germline CDR1 reads SGDLS; CDR2 reads YYNGEE. With 0 bases removed from V and 1 base from J, the gap between germline ends came to 13 bases. CDR3 in DNA: TGTGCCAGCAGCGTAGTGGCAGCGACCACCCAAGAGACCCAGTACTTC. It is translated as CASSVVAATTQETQYF.

V usage is TRBV10-3 and J usage is TRBJ2-2, with 9 nucleotides matching TRBD2. Trimming at V came to 0 bases and at J to 1 base, leaving 3 bases not matched to a gene. CDR1 and CDR2 (germline): ENHRY, SYGVKD. This CDR3 has 17 residues. The CDR3: CAISESLAGRNTGELFF. The CDR3 coding sequence is TGTGCCATCAGTGAGTCGCTAGCGGGGAGGAACACCGGGGAGCTGTTTTTT.

The chain joins TRBV6-6 to TRBJ2-1; 8 bases line up with TRBD2. The CDR3 loop spans 13 amino acids. Per the germline V gene, CDR1 is MNHNY and CDR2 is SVGAGI (reference sequence). V was pared by 6 bases and J by 7 bases, with 5 bases of the junction left unmatched. The CDR3 DNA sequence: TGTGCCAGCAGAGCGACTAGCGAGAATGAGCAGTTCTTC. Translated: CASRATSENEQFF.

About this clone itself: Germline is not matched at one junction end, which may reflect a read error. The chain employs TRBV2 and TRBJ2-4, with 10 bases matching TRBD2. Germline V lookup: CDR1 SNHLY, CDR2 FYNNEI. CDR3 length: 18 amino acids. This CDR3 is CASSTPQAGGPFKHIQYF. The CDR3 coding sequence is TGTGCCAGCAGTACCCCGCAAGCGGGAGGGCCCTTCAAACACATTCAGTACTTC.

The CDR3 nucleotides are TGCGCCAGCAGTCGGGACTCGAGCTCCTACGAGCAGTACTTC. Protein: CASSRDSSSYEQYF. The chain couples TRBV10-1 to TRBJ2-7; tentative D call: TRBD2 (6 bases). The CDR3 totals 14 residues. CDR1 is WNHNN and CDR2 is SYGVQD in the germline V gene (reference sequence). Trimming took 5 bases from V and 0 from J, leaving 11 bases between them.

The V and J genes are TRBV5-1 and TRBJ1-5, with 9 bases identical to TRBD1. The V gene end was trimmed by 1 base and the J gene end by 3 bases; junction bases not matched to a gene: 5. Germline V lookup: CDR1 SGHRS, CDR2 YFSETQ. The CDR3 runs 16 residues. CDR3 nucleotide sequence: TGCGCCAGCAGCTTGAATGGGACAGGGTTCAATCAGCCCCAGCATTTT. It specifies CASSLNGTGFNQPQHF.

This chain connects TRBV6-1 to TRBJ1-2; TRBD1 aligns across 7 bases. Germline V lookup: CDR1 MNHNS, CDR2 SASEGT. This CDR3 has 15 amino acids. With V trimmed by 1 base and J by 2 bases, 4 bases remained unmatched. This CDR3 reads CASSEGVGGNYGYTF. The CDR3 DNA reads as TGTGCCAGCAGTGAAGGGGTAGGGGGCAACTATGGCTACACCTTC.

This chain links TRBV25-1 with TRBJ1-6, with 7 bases aligning to TRBD1. The germline V gene encodes CDR1 MGHDK and CDR2 SYGVNS. This CDR3 comprises 16 residues. V lost 0 bases, J lost 10 bases, and 9 bases stayed unmatched. The CDR3 region has the DNA TGTGCCAGCAGTGAATACCGACAGGGATATGACTCACCCCTCCACTTT. This gives the protein CASSEYRQGYDSPLHF.

The V gene is TRBV9, the J gene TRBJ1-4; D unresolved. V shed 0 bases and J shed 8 bases, with 17 bases lying between them. The CDR3 totals 16 residues. Per the germline V gene, CDR1 is SGDLS and CDR2 is YYNGEE. CDR3 sequence: CASSVGETGLEEKLFF. Written as DNA, the CDR3 is TGTGCCAGCAGCGTAGGGGAGACGGGTTTGGAAGAAAAACTGTTTTTT. The full variable domain, with the rest looked up from reference TRBV9 and TRBJ1-4, is DSGVTQTPKHLITATGQRVTLRCSPRSGDLSVYWYQQSLDQGLQFLIQYYNGEERAKGNILERFSAQQFPDLHSELNLSSLELGDSALYFCASSVGETGLEEKLFFGSGTQLSVL.

The rearrangement uses TRBV7-2 and TRBJ1-3; maybe TRBD1 (5 bases). Trimming removed 4 bases at V and 0 bases at J, with 7 bases between. Germline loops: CDR1 SGHTA, CDR2 FQGNSA. CDR3 length equals 14 residues. The CDR3 DNA sequence: TGTGCCAGCAGCTCGGGACTCTCTGGAAACACCATATATTTT. The encoded protein is CASSSGLSGNTIYF.

The chain combines TRBV11-2 with TRBJ2-1, with D hard to call. V lost 4 bases and J 7 bases, leaving 20 bases between the germline ends. The CDR3 totals 16 residues. CDR1 is SGHAT and CDR2 is FQNNGV in the germline V gene. The DNA for the CDR3 is TGTGCCAGCAGCTCCCCCGTCGATCGACTTGGAAATGAGCAGTTCTTC. Protein product: CASSSPVDRLGNEQFF.

The chain links TRBV27 to TRBJ2-2; no clear D gene. This CDR3 has 14 amino acids. Germline assignment: CDR1 MNHEY and CDR2 SMNVEV (reference sequence). Trimming shortened V by 6 bases and J by 1 base, and 9 bases separated the two germline ends. The CDR3: CASRLLLNTGELFF. Written as DNA, the CDR3 is TGTGCCAGCAGACTATTATTGAACACCGGGGAGCTGTTTTTT.

The rearrangement uses TRBV6-6 and TRBJ1-2; 7 bases map to TRBD1. The V gene's germline CDR1 is MNHNY and CDR2 SVGAGI (reference sequence). This CDR3 has 14 residues. With 6 bases clipped from V and 7 bases from J, the junction kept 11 bases outside the gene matches. The CDR3 reads CASSIHRDSPGYTF. The CDR3 coding sequence is TGTGCCAGCAGCATACACCGGGACAGTCCTGGCTACACCTTC.

V gene TRBV23-1 combines with J gene TRBJ1-5; D not certain. TRBV23-1 is sorted into the ORF group, with uncertain function. The CDR3 sequence is 14 residues long. V shed 8 bases and J shed 2 bases, with 13 bases lying between them. Here the CDR3 reads CASAPAARNQPQHF. The CDR3 nucleotides read TGCGCCAGCGCCCCTGCGGCCCGCAATCAGCCCCAGCATTTT.

The chain joins TRBV11-2 to TRBJ1-1; 8 nucleotides line up with TRBD1. The trim removed 4 bases at V and 3 bases at J, leaving 4 bases unmatched. Per the germline V gene, CDR1 is SGHAT and CDR2 is FQNNGV. The CDR3 totals 14 residues. For the CDR3, the DNA is TGTGCCAGCAGCTCTCAGGGGGCGGACACTGAAGCTTTCTTT. Translation: CASSSQGADTEAFF.

The J gene is TRBJ2-3, the V gene TRBV9; 8 bases are a match to TRBD2. This CDR3 is 15 amino acids long. V gave up 3 bases and J gave up 6 bases; unmatched junction bases: 9. The germline CDR1 and CDR2 sequences are SGDLS and YYNGEE. CDR3 sequence (DNA): TGTGCCAGCAGCGGCGGGGGGAGGGCCCCCGATACGCAGTATTTT. It specifies CASSGGGRAPDTQYF.

Ten or more counts support this clone. The CDR3 spells CASSFGDTAYEQYF. CDR3 sequence (DNA): TGTGCCAGCAGCTTCGGGGACACAGCCTACGAGCAGTACTTC. The chain joins TRBV7-6 to TRBJ2-7, with a weak D call TRBD1 (6 bases). The CDR3 loop spans 14 amino acids. V lost 3 bases and J 2 bases, leaving 11 bases between the germline ends. The germline gives CDR1 SGHVS, CDR2 FNYEAQ.

This clone appeared a single time. The rearrangement joins TRBV12-5 to TRBJ2-1; 14 bases align to TRBD2. The germline gives CDR1 LGHNT, CDR2 FRNRAP. CDR3 length: 19 amino acids. V was pared by 2 bases and J by 4 bases, with 10 bases of the junction left unmatched. CDR3 nucleotides: TGTGCTAGTGGTTTGCCCCCGGGACTAGCGGGAGCACGATACAATGAGCAGTTCTTC. It yields the protein CASGLPPGLAGARYNEQFF.